The 11 T cell receptor beta chains presented below share a single source sample, sequenced in a study of monozygotic twins with inflammatory bowel disease. After re-calling the 5' RACE reads, TCRdb lists one entry per CDR3 protein, DNA absent. This sample lists approximately 400,000 distinct CDR3 sequences; its ten largest clones have 2% to 2.5%. The material sequenced was blood. These receptors came from a human donor with ulcerative colitis or Crohn's disease, or a healthy co-twin of an affected twin (not recorded which).

The gene calls are TRBV28 and TRBJ2-7; TCRdb picks TRBD1, but there is no DNA to check that call. This CDR3 region has 14 residues. Germline assignment: CDR1 MDHEN and CDR2 SYDVKM. The CDR3 here is CASMGSRAEYEQYF.

V is TRBV4-1 and J is TRBJ2-5; the D call from TCRdb, TRBD2, cannot be confirmed without DNA. Germline V gene data show CDR1 as MGHRA and CDR2 as YSYEKL. The CDR3 spans 14 residues. CDR3 region: CASSQVAAAGTQYF.

V usage is TRBV7-2 and J usage is TRBJ2-2. The CDR3 is 14 amino acids. Germline-derived CDR1 and CDR2 are SGHTA and FQGNSA. The CDR3 here is CASSLQVNTGELFF. Using reference TRBV7-2 and TRBJ2-2 for the parts outside the CDR3, the full variable domain is GAGVSQSPSNKVTEKGKDVELRCDPISGHTALYWYRQSLGQGLEFLIYFQGNSAPDKSGLPSDRFSAERTGGSVSTLTIQRTQQEDSAVYLCASSLQVNTGELFFGEGSRLTVL.

The CDR3: CASSLDPGSHEQYF. V gene TRBV5-6 combines with J gene TRBJ2-7; there is no DNA to check the TCRdb D call of TRBD1. The CDR3 totals 14 residues. Germline assignment: CDR1 SGHDT and CDR2 YYEEEE.

The J gene is TRBJ1-2, the V gene TRBV2; TCRdb outputs TRBD1, but without DNA this stays unchecked. Germline CDR1 SNHLY, CDR2 FYNNEI. This CDR3 contains 13 residues. The CDR3: CASSDAGDYGYTF.

This chain connects TRBV11-3 to TRBJ1-2. Germline loops: CDR1 SGHNT, CDR2 YENEEA. The CDR3 contains 12 residues. CDR3 loop: CASMTLNYGYTF.

The genes are TRBV20-1 and TRBJ2-2; TCRdb designates TRBD1, a call that cannot be tested without DNA. The V gene's germline CDR1 is DFQATT and CDR2 SNEGSKA (reference sequence). This CDR3 region has 15 residues. The CDR3 loop reads CSARVGTGGTGELFF.

The V and J genes are TRBV20-1 and TRBJ2-4. Per germline, CDR1 DFQATT and CDR2 SNEGSKA (reference sequence). This CDR3 contains 12 residues. CDR3 sequence: CSASRTENIQYF.

V is TRBV4-2 and J is TRBJ2-7; no DNA is available, so the TRBD1 call from TCRdb remains unchecked. CDR3 length equals 18 residues. The germline V gene encodes CDR1 LGHNA and CDR2 YNFKEQ. The CDR3: CASSQEWDRSSLPYEQYF.

CDR3 sequence reads: CASSSMRGTGELFF. The rearrangement links TRBV7-2 to TRBJ2-2. Germline V gives CDR1 SGHTA, CDR2 FQGNSA. This CDR3 has 14 amino acids.

The chain couples TRBV3-1 to TRBJ2-3; TCRdb proposes TRBD1, but this gene call is untestable without DNA. This CDR3 is 17 amino acids long. CDR1 and CDR2 from the germline V gene are LGHDT and YNNKEL (reference sequence). The CDR3 loop reads CASSQVGGATSTDTQYF.